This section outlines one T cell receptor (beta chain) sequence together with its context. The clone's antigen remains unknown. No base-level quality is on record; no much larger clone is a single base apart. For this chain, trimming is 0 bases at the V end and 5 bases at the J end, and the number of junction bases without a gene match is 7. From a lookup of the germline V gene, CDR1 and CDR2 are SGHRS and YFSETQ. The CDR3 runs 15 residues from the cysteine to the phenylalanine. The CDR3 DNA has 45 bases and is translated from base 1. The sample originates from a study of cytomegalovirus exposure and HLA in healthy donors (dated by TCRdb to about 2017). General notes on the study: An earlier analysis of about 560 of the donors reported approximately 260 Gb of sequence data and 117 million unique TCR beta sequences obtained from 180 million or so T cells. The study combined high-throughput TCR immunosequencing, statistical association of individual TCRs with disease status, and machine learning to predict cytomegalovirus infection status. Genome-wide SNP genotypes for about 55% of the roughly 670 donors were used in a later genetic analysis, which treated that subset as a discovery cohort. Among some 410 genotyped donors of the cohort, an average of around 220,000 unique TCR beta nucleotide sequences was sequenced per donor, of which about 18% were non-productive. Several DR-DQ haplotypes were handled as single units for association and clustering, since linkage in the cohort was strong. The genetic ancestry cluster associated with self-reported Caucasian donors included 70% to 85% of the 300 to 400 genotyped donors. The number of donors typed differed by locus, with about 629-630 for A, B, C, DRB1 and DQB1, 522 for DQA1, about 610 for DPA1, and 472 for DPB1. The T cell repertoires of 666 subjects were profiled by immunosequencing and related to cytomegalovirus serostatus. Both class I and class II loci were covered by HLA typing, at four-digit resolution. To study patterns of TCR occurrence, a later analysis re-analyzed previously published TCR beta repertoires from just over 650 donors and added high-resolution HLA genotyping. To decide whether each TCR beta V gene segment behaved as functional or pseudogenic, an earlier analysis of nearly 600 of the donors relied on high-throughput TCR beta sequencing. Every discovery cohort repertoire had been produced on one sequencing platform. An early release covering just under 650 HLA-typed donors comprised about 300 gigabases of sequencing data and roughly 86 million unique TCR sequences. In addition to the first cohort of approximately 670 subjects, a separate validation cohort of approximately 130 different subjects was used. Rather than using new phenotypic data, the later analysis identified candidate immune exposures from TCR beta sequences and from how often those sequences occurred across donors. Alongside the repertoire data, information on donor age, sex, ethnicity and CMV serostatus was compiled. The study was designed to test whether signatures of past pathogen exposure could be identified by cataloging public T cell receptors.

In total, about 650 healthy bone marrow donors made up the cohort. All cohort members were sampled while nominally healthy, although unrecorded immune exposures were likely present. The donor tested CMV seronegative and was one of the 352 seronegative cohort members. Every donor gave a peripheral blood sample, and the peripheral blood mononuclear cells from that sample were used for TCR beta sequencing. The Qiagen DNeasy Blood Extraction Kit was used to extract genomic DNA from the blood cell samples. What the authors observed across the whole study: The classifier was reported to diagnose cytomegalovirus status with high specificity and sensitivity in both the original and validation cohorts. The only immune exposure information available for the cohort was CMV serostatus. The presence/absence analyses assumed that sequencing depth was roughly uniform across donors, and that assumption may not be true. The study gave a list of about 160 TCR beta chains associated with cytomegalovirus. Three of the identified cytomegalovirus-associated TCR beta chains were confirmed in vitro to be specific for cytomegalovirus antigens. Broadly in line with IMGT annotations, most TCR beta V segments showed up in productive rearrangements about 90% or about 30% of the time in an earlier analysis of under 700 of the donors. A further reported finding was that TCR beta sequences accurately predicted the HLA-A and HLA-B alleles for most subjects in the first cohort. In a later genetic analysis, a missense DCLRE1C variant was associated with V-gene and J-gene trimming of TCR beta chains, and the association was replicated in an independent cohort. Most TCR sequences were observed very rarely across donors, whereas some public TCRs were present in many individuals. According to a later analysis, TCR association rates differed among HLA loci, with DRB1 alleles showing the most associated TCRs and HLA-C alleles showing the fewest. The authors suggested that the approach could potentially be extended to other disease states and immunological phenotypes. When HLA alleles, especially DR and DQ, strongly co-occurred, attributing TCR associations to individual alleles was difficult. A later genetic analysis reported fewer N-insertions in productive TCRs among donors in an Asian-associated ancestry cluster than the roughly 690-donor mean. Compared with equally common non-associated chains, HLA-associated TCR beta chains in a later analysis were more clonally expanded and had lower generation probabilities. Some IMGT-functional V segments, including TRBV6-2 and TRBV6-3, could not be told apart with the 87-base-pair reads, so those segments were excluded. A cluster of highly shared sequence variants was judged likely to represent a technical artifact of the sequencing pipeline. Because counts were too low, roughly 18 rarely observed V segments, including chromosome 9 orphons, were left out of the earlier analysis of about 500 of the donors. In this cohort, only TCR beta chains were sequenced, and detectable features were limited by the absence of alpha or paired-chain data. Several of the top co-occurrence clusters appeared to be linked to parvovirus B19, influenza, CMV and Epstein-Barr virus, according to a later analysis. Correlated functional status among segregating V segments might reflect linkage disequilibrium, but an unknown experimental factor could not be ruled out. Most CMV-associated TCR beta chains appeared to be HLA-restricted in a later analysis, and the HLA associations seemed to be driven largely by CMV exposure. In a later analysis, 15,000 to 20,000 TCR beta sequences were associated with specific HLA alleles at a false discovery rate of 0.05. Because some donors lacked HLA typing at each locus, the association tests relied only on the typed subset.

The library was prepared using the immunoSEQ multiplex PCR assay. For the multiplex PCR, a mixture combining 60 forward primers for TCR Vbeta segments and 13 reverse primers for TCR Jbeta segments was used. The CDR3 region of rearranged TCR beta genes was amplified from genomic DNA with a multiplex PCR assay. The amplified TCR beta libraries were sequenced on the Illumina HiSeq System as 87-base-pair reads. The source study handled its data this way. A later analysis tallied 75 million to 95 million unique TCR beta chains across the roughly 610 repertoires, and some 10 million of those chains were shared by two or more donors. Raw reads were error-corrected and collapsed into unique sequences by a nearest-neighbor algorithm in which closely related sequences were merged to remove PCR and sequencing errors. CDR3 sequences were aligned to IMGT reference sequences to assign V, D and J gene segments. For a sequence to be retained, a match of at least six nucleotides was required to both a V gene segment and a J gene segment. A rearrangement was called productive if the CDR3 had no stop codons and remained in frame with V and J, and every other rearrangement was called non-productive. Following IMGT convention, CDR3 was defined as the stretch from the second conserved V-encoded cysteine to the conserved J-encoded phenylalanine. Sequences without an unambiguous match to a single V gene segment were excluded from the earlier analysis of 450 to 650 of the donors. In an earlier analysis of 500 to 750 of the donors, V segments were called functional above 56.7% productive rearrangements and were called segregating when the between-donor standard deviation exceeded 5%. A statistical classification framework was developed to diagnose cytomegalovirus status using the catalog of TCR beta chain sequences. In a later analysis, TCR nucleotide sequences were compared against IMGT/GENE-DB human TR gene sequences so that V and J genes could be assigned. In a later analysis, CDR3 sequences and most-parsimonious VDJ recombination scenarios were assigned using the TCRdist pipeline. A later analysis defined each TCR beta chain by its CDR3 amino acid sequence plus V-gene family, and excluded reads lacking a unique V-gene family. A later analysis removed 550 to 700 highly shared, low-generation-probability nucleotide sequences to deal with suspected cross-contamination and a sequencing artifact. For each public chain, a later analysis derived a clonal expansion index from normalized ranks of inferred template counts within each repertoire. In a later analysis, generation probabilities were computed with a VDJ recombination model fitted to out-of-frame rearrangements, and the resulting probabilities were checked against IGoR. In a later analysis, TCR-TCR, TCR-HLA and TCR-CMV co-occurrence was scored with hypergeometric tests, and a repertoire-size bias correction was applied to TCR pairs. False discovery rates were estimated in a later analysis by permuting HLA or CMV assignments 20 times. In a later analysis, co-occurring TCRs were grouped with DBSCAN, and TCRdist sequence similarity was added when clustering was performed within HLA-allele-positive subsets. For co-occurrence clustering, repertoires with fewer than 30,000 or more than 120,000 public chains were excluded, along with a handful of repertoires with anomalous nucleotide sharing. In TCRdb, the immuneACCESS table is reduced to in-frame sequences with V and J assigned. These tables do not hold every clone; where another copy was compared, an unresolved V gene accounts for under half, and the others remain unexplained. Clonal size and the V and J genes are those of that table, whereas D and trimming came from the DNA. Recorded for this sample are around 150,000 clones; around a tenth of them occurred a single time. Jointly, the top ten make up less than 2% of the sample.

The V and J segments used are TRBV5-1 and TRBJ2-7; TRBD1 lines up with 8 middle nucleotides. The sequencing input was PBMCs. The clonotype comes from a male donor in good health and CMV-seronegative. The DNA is TGCGCCAGCAGCTTGGAACAGGGGGTTAGGAACGAGCAGTACTTC. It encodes CASSLEQGVRNEQYF.